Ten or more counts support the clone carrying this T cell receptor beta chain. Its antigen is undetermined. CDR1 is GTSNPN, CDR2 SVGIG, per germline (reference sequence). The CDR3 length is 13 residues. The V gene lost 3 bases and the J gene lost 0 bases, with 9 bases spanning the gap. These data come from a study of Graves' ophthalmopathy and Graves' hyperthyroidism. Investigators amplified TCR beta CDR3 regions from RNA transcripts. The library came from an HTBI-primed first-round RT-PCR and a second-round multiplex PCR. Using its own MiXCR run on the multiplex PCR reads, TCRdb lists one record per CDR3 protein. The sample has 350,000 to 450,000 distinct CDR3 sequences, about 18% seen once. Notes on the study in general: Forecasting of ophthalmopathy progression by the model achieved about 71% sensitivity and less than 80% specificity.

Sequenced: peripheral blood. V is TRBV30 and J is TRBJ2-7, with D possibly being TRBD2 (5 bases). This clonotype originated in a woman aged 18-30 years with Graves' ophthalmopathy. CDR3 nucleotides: TGTGCCTGGAGGGACTTGAGCTCCTACGAGCAGTACTTC. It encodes CAWRDLSSYEQYF.